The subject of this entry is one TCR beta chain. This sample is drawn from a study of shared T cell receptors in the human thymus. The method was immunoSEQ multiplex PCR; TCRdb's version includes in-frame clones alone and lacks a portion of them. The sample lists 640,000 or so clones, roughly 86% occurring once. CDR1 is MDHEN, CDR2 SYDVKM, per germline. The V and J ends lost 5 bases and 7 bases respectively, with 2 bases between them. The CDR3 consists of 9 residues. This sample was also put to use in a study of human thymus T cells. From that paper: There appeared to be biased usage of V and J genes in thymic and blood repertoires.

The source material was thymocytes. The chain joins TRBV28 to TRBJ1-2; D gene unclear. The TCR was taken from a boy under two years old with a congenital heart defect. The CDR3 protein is CASSRGYTF. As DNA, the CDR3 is TGTGCCAGCAGTCGTGGCTACACCTTC.